The 30 T cell receptor beta chains reported below all come from one sample, sequenced in a study of beta chain features in type 1 diabetes. Expressed TCRB transcripts were sequenced after all isolated RNA was converted to cDNA. Repertoires were generated with immunoSEQ multiplex PCR, while TCRdb's copy carries only in-frame clones and drops some. Found here are under 950,000 clones, roughly a sixth of them singletons; the top ten hold 0.023%. The sequencing input was naive CD4+ T cells from blood. The source is a woman aged 18 to 35 in good health.

This clone was detected a few times. V gene TRBV28 combines with J gene TRBJ2-7, with TRBD2 matching over 8 bases. The V gene end was trimmed by 3 bases and the J gene end by 5 bases; junction bases not matched to a gene: 0. The CDR3 extends over 12 amino acids. Germline loops: CDR1 MDHEN, CDR2 SYDVKM. The CDR3 spells CASSFGGDEQYF. The CDR3 DNA reads TGTGCCAGCAGTTTCGGGGGGGACGAGCAGTACTTC.

This clone was seen only a few times. The genes are TRBV7-9 and TRBJ2-3; D unclear. CDR1 SEHNR and CDR2 FQNEAQ come from the germline V gene (reference sequence). The V gene lost 2 bases and the J gene lost 2 bases, with 8 bases spanning the gap. The length of the CDR3 is 14 residues. The CDR3 loop is CASSLFWTTDTQYF. The DNA of the CDR3 is TGTGCCAGCAGCTTATTCTGGACCACAGATACGCAGTATTTT.

The rearrangement uses TRBV7-9 and TRBJ1-1; tentative D call: TRBD1 (5 bases). This CDR3 is built from 11 residues. The germline V gene encodes CDR1 SEHNR and CDR2 FQNEAQ (reference sequence). Trimming took 9 bases from V and 11 from J, leaving 16 bases between them. The CDR3 spells CASGIMTEAFF. Here the CDR3 DNA reads TGTGCCAGTGGGATAATGACAGAGGCTTTCTTT.

This sequence joins TRBV15 and TRBJ2-7; TRBD2 matches 14 bases. Germline CDR1 LNHNV, CDR2 YYDKDF (reference sequence). The trim removed 4 bases at V and 3 bases at J, leaving 2 bases unmatched. This CDR3 has 15 amino acids. This chain's CDR3 is CATSMGTSGSYEQYF. CDR3 nucleotide sequence: TGTGCCACCAGCATGGGGACTAGCGGGAGCTACGAGCAGTACTTC.

The sample holds a few counts of this clone. This specimen includes other DNA sequences encoding the same CDR3. The J gene is TRBJ2-1, the V gene TRBV5-1; D unclear. In germline, CDR1 is SGHRS, CDR2 YFSETQ. CDR3 length equals 14 residues. Trimming left V 0 bases short and J 4 bases short, with 8 bases between. The CDR3: CASSLGGLYNEQFF. The CDR3 coding sequence is TGCGCCAGCAGCTTGGGTGGCCTGTACAATGAGCAGTTCTTC.

This chain connects TRBV6-6 to TRBJ2-1; D not certain. The CDR3 spans 15 residues. The ends were cut back, 2 bases at V and 2 bases at J, with 10 bases in the middle. CDR1 is MNHNY and CDR2 is SVGAGI in the germline V gene (reference sequence). The CDR3 protein is CASSYPLVTYNEQFF. CDR3 in DNA: TGTGCCAGCAGTTACCCTCTAGTTACCTACAATGAGCAGTTCTTC.

The chain joins TRBV27 to TRBJ2-6; D is undetermined. The length of the CDR3 is 14 residues. Germline-derived CDR1 and CDR2 are MNHEY and SMNVEV (reference sequence). V was shortened by 4 bases and J by 0 bases, with 4 bases between the two germline ends. In nucleotides, the CDR3 is TGTGCCAGCAGTTGGACCTCTGGGGCCAACGTCCTGACTTTC. This translates into CASSWTSGANVLTF.

In its sample, this clone was seen a few times. This chain uses TRBV6-6 with TRBJ1-5, with 7 bases matching TRBD1. Germline-derived CDR1 and CDR2 are MNHNY and SVGAGI (reference sequence). The CDR3 is made up of 14 amino acids. J lost 4 bases, V lost 4 bases, and 4 bases had no gene match. Here the CDR3 reads CASSSGQRNQPQHF. CDR3 DNA: TGTGCCAGCAGTTCGGGACAGAGAAATCAGCCCCAGCATTTT.

V usage is TRBV10-1 and J usage is TRBJ2-1; 9 bases are a match to TRBD2. V dropped 4 bases and J dropped 10; count of bases not matched to a gene: 14. The CDR3 totals 16 residues. Germline loops: CDR1 WNHNN, CDR2 SYGVQD (reference sequence). The CDR3 DNA is TGCGCCAGCAGTGGAGTAATAGCGGGAGTCCGTTACGAGCAGTTCTTC. Translation gives CASSGVIAGVRYEQFF.

This sequence joins TRBV5-6 and TRBJ2-7; 9 positions agree with TRBD2. The germline gives CDR1 SGHDT, CDR2 YYEEEE. CDR3 length equals 13 residues. Trimming took 6 bases from V and 0 from J; bases not matched to a gene: 1. Here the CDR3 reads CASTSGISYEQYF. The DNA for the CDR3 is TGTGCCAGCACTAGCGGGATCTCCTACGAGCAGTACTTC.

This chain joins TRBV19 and TRBJ2-1; 8 bases are shared with TRBD2. CDR3 size: 17 residues. Germline V gene data show CDR1 as LNHDA and CDR2 as SQIVND (reference sequence). J was trimmed by 5 bases and V by 3 bases; bases with no gene match: 12. The chain's CDR3 is CASSIPLSGRIHNEQFF. As DNA, the CDR3 is TGTGCCAGTAGTATCCCTCTGAGCGGGAGAATCCACAATGAGCAGTTCTTC. Combining the CDR3 with reference TRBV19 and TRBJ2-1 gives the whole variable domain DGGITQSPKYLFRKEGQNVTLSCEQNLNHDAMYWYRQDPGQGLRLIYYSQIVNDFQKGDIAEGYSVSREKKESFPLTVTSAQKNPTAFYLCASSIPLSGRIHNEQFFGPGTRLTVL.

This rearrangement joins TRBV4-3 to TRBJ2-7, with D possibly being TRBD1 (5 bases). The germline CDR1 and CDR2 sequences are LGHNA and YSLEER. The CDR3 spans 14 residues. V was cut by 1 base and J by 6 bases, with 13 bases left in between. The CDR3 DNA reads as TGCGCCAGCAGCCAAGTTCCCAGGGCTTCCGAGCAGTACTTC. Encoded protein: CASSQVPRASEQYF.

Ten or more counts support this clone. This sample also contains other DNA sequences that code for the same CDR3. The chain employs TRBV7-9 and TRBJ2-1; D remains unclear. CDR3 length: 15 amino acids. V lost 2 bases and J 3 bases, leaving 11 bases between the germline ends. The germline V gene encodes CDR1 SEHNR and CDR2 FQNEAQ (reference sequence). The CDR3 DNA reads as TGTGCCAGCAGCTTATTGGGCAGCAGCTACAATGAGCAGTTCTTC. It encodes CASSLLGSSYNEQFF.

CDR3 nucleotides: TGTGCCAGCAGTGTGGGGACTCCATCCTACAATGAGCAGTTCTTC. Amino acids: CASSVGTPSYNEQFF. The gene calls are TRBV2 and TRBJ2-1; perhaps TRBD2 as D (6 bases). The CDR3 spans 15 residues. The V and J ends lost 4 bases and 1 base respectively, with 11 bases between them. The germline V gene encodes CDR1 SNHLY and CDR2 FYNNEI.

As for this clone: The junction shows a germline mismatch at one end, possibly a read error. The chain carries TRBV18 and TRBJ2-3; 8 nucleotides match TRBD2. CDR1 and CDR2 (germline): KGHSH, LQKENI. This CDR3 is 16 amino acids long. CDR3 bases: TGTGCCAGCTCACCCCCCAGCGGGAGCCGCACAAATACGCAGTATTTT. Translating it yields CASSPPSGSRTNTQYF.

Here the CDR3 DNA reads TGCGCCAGCAGCCTCCGAACAAGCTCCTACGAGCAGTACTTC. Its protein is CASSLRTSSYEQYF. The genes are TRBV5-1 and TRBJ2-7; D remains ambiguous. Germline V CDR1 and CDR2: SGHRS, YFSETQ. The CDR3 has 14 amino acids. Trimming pared 4 bases from V and 0 bases from J, leaving 11 bases between.

This clone was seen more than once but under ten times. The genes are TRBV20-1 and TRBJ1-2; the match to TRBD1 covers 7 bases. This CDR3 spans 11 amino acids. V shed 5 bases and J 6 bases; nucleotides not matched to a gene: 3. Germline assignment: CDR1 DFQATT and CDR2 SNEGSKA (reference sequence). The CDR3 bases are TGCAGTGCTTACGACAGGGATGGCTACACCTTC. Translation gives CSAYDRDGYTF.

This clone has more than one count but fewer than ten. The chain combines TRBV29-1 with TRBJ2-5; D is tentatively TRBD1 or TRBD2 (5 bases each). The CDR3 has 12 amino acids. Germline V CDR1 and CDR2: SQVTM, ANQGSEA. V was trimmed by 5 bases and J by 5 bases, leaving 12 bases between them. CDR3 protein: CSVILGTETQYF. CDR3 in DNA: TGCAGCGTTATTCTGGGGACGGAGACCCAGTACTTC.

This rearrangement joins TRBV7-6 to TRBJ2-5, with 14 bases that match TRBD2. The CDR3 extends over 16 amino acids. Germline assignment: CDR1 SGHVS and CDR2 FNYEAQ. The junction had 3 bases not matched to a gene; V was cut back by 0 bases and J by 6 bases. The CDR3 sequence: CASSLAGTSGRKTQYF. CDR3 coding DNA: TGTGCCAGCAGCTTAGCCGGGACTAGCGGGAGAAAGACCCAGTACTTC.

This clone has just a few counts. The chain joins TRBV7-3 to TRBJ2-1; 13 positions agree with TRBD2. J gave up 9 bases and V 4 bases, and 3 bases lay outside the gene matches. The germline V gene encodes CDR1 SGHTA and CDR2 FQGTGA. This CDR3 region has 14 residues. Here the CDR3 DNA reads TGTGCCAGCAGCTCAGGACTAGCGGGAGCTGAGCAGTTCTTC. Translation: CASSSGLAGAEQFF. The variable domain in full, with the rest retrieved from reference TRBV7-3 and TRBJ2-1, is GAGVSQTPSNKVTEKGKYVELRCDPISGHTALYWYRQSLGQGPEFLIYFQGTGAADDSGLPNDRFFAVRPEGSVSTLKIQRTERGDSAVYLCASSSGLAGAEQFFGPGTRLTVL.

This clone was counted between two and nine times. The V gene is TRBV7-9, the J gene TRBJ1-1; 8 bases line up with TRBD1. The length of the CDR3 is 14 residues. Germline-derived CDR1 and CDR2 are SEHNR and FQNEAQ (reference sequence). Trimming at V came to 6 bases and at J to 5 bases, leaving 8 bases not matched to a gene. CDR3 in amino acids: CASSLTGVGTEAFF. The DNA of the CDR3 is TGTGCCAGCAGTTTGACAGGGGTGGGAACTGAAGCTTTCTTT.

The rearrangement uses TRBV7-3 and TRBJ2-3, with TRBD2 matching over 10 bases. The CDR3 extends over 15 amino acids. Germline V gene lookup returns CDR1 SGHTA and CDR2 FQGTGA. V lost 0 bases, J lost 6 bases, and 3 bases stayed unmatched. The CDR3 is CASSLTAGGHDTQYF. DNA for the CDR3: TGTGCCAGCAGCTTAACAGCGGGAGGGCACGATACGCAGTATTTT. Full variable domain (remainder filled in from reference TRBV7-3 and TRBJ2-3): GAGVSQTPSNKVTEKGKYVELRCDPISGHTALYWYRQSLGQGPEFLIYFQGTGAADDSGLPNDRFFAVRPEGSVSTLKIQRTERGDSAVYLCASSLTAGGHDTQYFGPGTRLTVL.

V is TRBV7-9 and J is TRBJ2-3, with 9 positions matching TRBD2. Losses at the gene ends were 3 bases for V and 5 bases for J; bases not matched to a gene: 6. CDR3 length: 15 residues. The germline V gene encodes CDR1 SEHNR and CDR2 FQNEAQ (reference sequence). CDR3 sequence: CASSFGREGRDTQYF. The CDR3 nucleotides read TGTGCCAGCAGCTTTGGGCGGGAGGGCCGAGATACGCAGTATTTT. Drawing the rest from reference TRBV7-9 and TRBJ2-3, the complete variable domain is DTGVSQNPRHKITKRGQNVTFRCDPISEHNRLYWYRQTLGQGPEFLTYFQNEAQLEKSRLLSDRFSAERPKGSFSTLEIQRTEQGDSAMYLCASSFGREGRDTQYFGPGTRLTVL.

On this clone itself: Additional DNA sequences in this sample encode the identical CDR3. The rearrangement joins TRBV4-2 to TRBJ2-1, with D possibly being TRBD1 or TRBD2 (6 bases each). The CDR3 is 19 amino acids. Trimming removed 2 bases at V and 4 bases at J, with 24 bases between. CDR1 is LGHNA and CDR2 is YNFKEQ in the germline V gene. CDR3 sequence reads: CASSQRGGPGDKGYNEQFF. CDR3 sequence (DNA): TGTGCCAGCAGCCAACGCGGAGGGCCAGGGGACAAAGGGTACAATGAGCAGTTCTTC.

J is TRBJ1-2 and V is TRBV4-1; the D gene is possibly TRBD1 (6 bases). The CDR3 is made up of 17 amino acids. Germline V gives CDR1 MGHRA, CDR2 YSYEKL. The V end lost 4 bases, the J end lost 5 bases, and 23 bases lay between the germline ends. The DNA for the CDR3 is TGCGCCAGCAGCCGGGGATTCGTGTTAGGACAGTCGTATGGCTACACCTTC. It codes for CASSRGFVLGQSYGYTF.

This chain connects TRBV19 to TRBJ2-1; 10 bases line up with TRBD1. CDR1 LNHDA and CDR2 SQIVND come from the germline V gene (reference sequence). The CDR3 consists of 17 residues. With 1 base clipped from V and 6 bases from J, the junction kept 9 bases outside the gene matches. The CDR3, as DNA: TGTGCCAGTAGTATAGTATTTCGACAGGGGGCAATCAATGAGCAGTTCTTC. It is translated as CASSIVFRQGAINEQFF. Full variable domain (missing parts from reference TRBV19 and TRBJ2-1): DGGITQSPKYLFRKEGQNVTLSCEQNLNHDAMYWYRQDPGQGLRLIYYSQIVNDFQKGDIAEGYSVSREKKESFPLTVTSAQKNPTAFYLCASSIVFRQGAINEQFFGPGTRLTVL.

This clone appeared a few times. CDR3 DNA sequence: TGTGCCAGCAGTGACGCAAGCGGGAGTAATACCGGGGAGCTGTTTTTT. This sequence encodes CASSDASGSNTGELFF. This chain connects TRBV2 to TRBJ2-2, with 8 nucleotides matching TRBD2. Germline CDR1 is SNHLY and CDR2 is FYNNEI. Trimming cost V 3 bases and J 5 bases; bases outside gene matches: 8. The CDR3 extends over 16 amino acids.

V usage is TRBV6-5 and J usage is TRBJ2-5; perhaps TRBD1 as D (6 bases). The V gene's germline CDR1 is MNHEY and CDR2 SVGAGI. The CDR3 length is 15 residues. The germline V and J ends were trimmed by 7 bases and 2 bases, with 17 bases remaining between them. CDR3 bases: TGTGCCAGCAAAGCCCAGGGGAGAAAACAAGAGACCCAGTACTTC. Amino acid sequence: CASKAQGRKQETQYF.

This clone was found a few times. V usage is TRBV28 and J usage is TRBJ2-1, with 9 bases aligning to TRBD2. Germline V gene sequence: CDR1 MDHEN, CDR2 SYDVKM. The CDR3 has 15 residues. The trim removed 6 bases at V and 7 bases at J, leaving 10 bases unmatched. The CDR3: CASRPFGTSPNEQFF. The DNA of the CDR3 is TGTGCCAGCAGGCCGTTTGGGACTAGCCCAAATGAGCAGTTCTTC.

This clone was observed a handful of times. V usage is TRBV9 and J usage is TRBJ1-3; D unclear. Germline lookup yields CDR1 SGDLS and CDR2 YYNGEE. The V and J ends lost 0 bases and 3 bases respectively, with 10 bases between them. This CDR3 has 15 residues. This CDR3 is CASSVAGVFGNTIYF. The CDR3 DNA sequence: TGTGCCAGCAGCGTAGCTGGGGTCTTTGGAAACACCATATATTTT.